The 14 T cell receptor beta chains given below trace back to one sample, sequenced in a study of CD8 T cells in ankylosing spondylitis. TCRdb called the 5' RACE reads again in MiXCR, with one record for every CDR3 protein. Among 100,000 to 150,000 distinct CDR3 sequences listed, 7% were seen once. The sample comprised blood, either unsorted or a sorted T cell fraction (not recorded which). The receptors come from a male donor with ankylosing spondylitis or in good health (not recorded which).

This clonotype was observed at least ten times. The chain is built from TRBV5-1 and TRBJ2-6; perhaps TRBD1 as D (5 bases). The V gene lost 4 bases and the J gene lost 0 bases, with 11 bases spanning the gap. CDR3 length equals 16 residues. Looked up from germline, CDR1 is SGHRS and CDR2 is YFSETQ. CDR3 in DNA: TGCGCCAGCAGCGGACATCAGAGCTCTGGGGCCAACGTCCTGACTTTC. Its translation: CASSGHQSSGANVLTF.

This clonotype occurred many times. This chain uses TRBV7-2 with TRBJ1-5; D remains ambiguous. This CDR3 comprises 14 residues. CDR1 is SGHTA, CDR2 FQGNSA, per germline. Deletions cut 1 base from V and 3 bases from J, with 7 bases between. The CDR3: CASSLGRSNQPQHF. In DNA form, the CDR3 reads TGTGCCAGCAGCTTAGGCAGGTCCAATCAGCCCCAGCATTTT.

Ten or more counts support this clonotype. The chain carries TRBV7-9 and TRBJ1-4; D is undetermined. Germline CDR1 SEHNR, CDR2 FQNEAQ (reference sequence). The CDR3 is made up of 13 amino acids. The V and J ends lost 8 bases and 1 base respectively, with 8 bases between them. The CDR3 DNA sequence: TGTGCCAGCGGGCGGGGAACTAATGAAAAACTGTTTTTT. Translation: CASGRGTNEKLFF.

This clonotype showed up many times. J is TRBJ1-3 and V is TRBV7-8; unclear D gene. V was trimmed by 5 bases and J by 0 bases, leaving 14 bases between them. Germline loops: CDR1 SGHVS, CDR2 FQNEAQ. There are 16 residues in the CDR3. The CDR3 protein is CASSLREANSGNTIYF. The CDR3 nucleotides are TGTGCCAGCAGCCTTCGCGAGGCAAACTCTGGAAACACCATATATTTT.

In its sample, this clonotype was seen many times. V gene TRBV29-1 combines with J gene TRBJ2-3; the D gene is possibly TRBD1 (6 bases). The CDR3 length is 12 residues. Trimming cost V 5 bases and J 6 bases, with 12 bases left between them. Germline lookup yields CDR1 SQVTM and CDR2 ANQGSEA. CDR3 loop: CSVLTDRDTQYF. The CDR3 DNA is TGCAGCGTTCTCACCGACAGGGATACGCAGTATTTT.

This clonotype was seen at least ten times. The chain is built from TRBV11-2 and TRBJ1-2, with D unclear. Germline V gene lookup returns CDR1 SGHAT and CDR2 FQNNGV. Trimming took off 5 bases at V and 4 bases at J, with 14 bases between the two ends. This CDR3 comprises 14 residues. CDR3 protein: CASSKTDGPYGYTF. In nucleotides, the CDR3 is TGTGCCAGCAGCAAAACGGACGGCCCCTATGGCTACACCTTC.

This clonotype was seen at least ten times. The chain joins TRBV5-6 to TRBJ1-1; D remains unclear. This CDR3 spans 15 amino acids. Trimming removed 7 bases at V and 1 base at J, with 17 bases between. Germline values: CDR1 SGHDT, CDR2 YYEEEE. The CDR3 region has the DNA TGTGCCAGCTCCCACGGAGGCGCGGGGAACACTGAAGCTTTCTTT. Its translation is CASSHGGAGNTEAFF.

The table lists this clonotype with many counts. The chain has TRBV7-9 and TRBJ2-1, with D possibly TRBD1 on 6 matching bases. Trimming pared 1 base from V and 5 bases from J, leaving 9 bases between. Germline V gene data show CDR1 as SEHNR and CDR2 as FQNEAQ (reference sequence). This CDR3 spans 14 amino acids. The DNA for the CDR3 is TGTGCCAGCAGCTTAGTACAGGGCAACAATGAGCAGTTCTTC. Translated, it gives CASSLVQGNNEQFF.

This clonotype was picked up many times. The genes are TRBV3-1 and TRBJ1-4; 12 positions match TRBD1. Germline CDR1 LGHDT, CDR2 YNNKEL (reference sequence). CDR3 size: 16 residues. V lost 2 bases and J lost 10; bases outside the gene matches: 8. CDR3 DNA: TGTGCCAGCAGCCAACGGGACAGGGGGCGGTCGGGAAAACTGTTTTTT. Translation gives CASSQRDRGRSGKLFF.

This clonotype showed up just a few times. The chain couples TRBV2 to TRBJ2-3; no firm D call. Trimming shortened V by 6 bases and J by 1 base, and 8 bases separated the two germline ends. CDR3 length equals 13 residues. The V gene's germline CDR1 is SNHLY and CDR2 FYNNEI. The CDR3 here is CASRYEGTDTQYF. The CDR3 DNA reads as TGTGCCAGCAGGTACGAGGGCACAGATACGCAGTATTTT. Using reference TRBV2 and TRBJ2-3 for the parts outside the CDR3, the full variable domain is EPEVTQTPSHQVTQMGQEVILRCVPISNHLYFYWYRQILGQKVEFLVSFYNNEISEKSEIFDDQFSVERPDGSNFTLKIRSTKLEDSAMYFCASRYEGTDTQYFGPGTRLTVL.

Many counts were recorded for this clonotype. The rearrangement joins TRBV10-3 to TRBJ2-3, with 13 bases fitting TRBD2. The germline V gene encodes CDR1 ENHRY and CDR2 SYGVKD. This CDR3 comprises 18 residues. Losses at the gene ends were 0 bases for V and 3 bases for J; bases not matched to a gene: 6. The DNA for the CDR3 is TGTGCCATCAGTGAGTCGGGACTAGCGGGGAGAGGGACAGATACGCAGTATTTT. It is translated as CAISESGLAGRGTDTQYF.

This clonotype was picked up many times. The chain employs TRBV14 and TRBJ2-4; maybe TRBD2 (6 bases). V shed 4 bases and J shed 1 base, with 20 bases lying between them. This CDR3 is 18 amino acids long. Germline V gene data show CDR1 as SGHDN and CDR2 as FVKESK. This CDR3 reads CASSPTGLQERAKNIQYF. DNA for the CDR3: TGTGCCAGCAGCCCCACGGGACTTCAAGAGAGGGCCAAAAACATTCAGTACTTC.

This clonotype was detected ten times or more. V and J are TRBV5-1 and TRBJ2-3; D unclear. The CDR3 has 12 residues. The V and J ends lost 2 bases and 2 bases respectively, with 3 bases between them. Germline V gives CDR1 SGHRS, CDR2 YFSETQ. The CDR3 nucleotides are TGCGCCAGCAGCTTCCCCACAGATACGCAGTATTTT. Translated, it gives CASSFPTDTQYF.

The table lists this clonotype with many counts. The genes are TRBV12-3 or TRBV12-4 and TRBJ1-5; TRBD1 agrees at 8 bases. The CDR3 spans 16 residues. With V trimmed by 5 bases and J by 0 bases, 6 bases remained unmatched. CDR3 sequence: CASSPQGANSNQPQHF. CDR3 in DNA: TGTGCCAGCAGTCCTCAGGGGGCTAATAGCAATCAGCCCCAGCATTTT.